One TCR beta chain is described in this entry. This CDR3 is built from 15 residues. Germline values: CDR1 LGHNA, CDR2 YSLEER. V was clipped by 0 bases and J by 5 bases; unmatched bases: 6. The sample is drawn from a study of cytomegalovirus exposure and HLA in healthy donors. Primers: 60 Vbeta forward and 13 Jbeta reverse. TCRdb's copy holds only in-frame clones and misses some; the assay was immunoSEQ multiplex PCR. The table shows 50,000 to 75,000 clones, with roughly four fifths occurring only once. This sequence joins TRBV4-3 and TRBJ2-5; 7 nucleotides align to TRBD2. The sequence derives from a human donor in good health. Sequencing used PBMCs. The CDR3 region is CASSQEGGREETQYF. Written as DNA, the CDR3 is TGCGCCAGCAGCCAAGAAGGCGGGCGGGAGGAGACCCAGTACTTC.